The T cell receptor (beta chain) described here comes from a study of T cell repertoires in aging, cancer and after chemotherapy. General study points: Compared with age-matched healthy donors, untreated hematological or solid cancer patients showed higher blood TCR clonality. In cancer patients, declining TCR diversity with age involved lost richness and lost evenness. In each cancer cohort, median generation probability increased across chemotherapy, suggesting thymic output rebounded.

Peripheral blood genomic DNA, not sorted cells or RNA, was the template. V was trimmed by 5 bases and J by 2 bases, leaving 13 bases between them. Germline V CDR1 and CDR2: MNHEY, SVGAGI. The CDR3 contains 14 residues. Concerning this clonotype: Its antigen remains unknown.

Rearranged V-D-J TRB sequences were amplified with a mixed TRB-A/B primer pool. One entry per CDR3 protein results from TCRdb running MiXCR on the multiplex PCR reads. The sample gives 7,200 or so distinct CDR3 sequences, approximately 24% of which show up once; about 8.5% is in the top ten. The chain is built from TRBV6-5 and TRBJ2-7; D is unresolved. Sequenced material: blood. This receptor was obtained from a human donor with a blood cancer. CDR3 nucleotides: TGTGCCAGCAGTGAAGAAGGCCCCACCTACGAGCAGTACTTC. Translation: CASSEEGPTYEQYF.